The T cell receptor (beta chain) described here comes from a study of blood T cell repertoires in COVID-19 (dated by TCRdb to the early 2020s). Background on the whole study: The collaborator samples originated in the United States, Italy and Spain and spanned the acute and convalescent phases of COVID-19. A de-identified subject ID, COVID-19 status, age in years and sex were almost always included in the sample metadata. The samples were drawn from two sources: the first 160 participants of the ongoing ImmuneRACE study, and some 1,300 subjects contributed by 6 global collaborators. The prospective study material was composed of cDNA or gDNA derived from T cells, B-cell-depleted T cells, or PBMCs. HLA class I and class II types, where available, came from metadata supplied by the sample provider rather than from assay-based typing. Subjects who had been exposed to COVID-19, were actively infected with it, or had recovered from it provided the deeply sampled blood TCRbeta repertoires that made up the dataset. The repertoires were released in a freely available public database intended as a resource for research on the immune response to SARS-CoV-2.

Remarks on this clone: Its antigen has not been determined. Base qualities are not provided; no much larger clone lies one nucleotide away.

The paper as a whole reports these results and caveats: How much clinical and demographic metadata was included differed by source and by participant, and the metadata was provided uncurated.

TCRbeta CDR3 regions were amplified from genomic DNA by means of the immunoSEQ Assay, a bias-controlled multiplex PCR. The original pipeline was this. Nucleated cell counts per sample were estimated from amplification of reference gene primers within the assay. Sequence reads were collapsed and filtered to measure the absolute abundance of every unique TCRbeta CDR3 rearrangement. For each sample, productive Simpson clonality was calculated as the square root of Simpson's diversity index over productive rearrangements. Imported from immuneACCESS, the table was reduced by TCRdb to in-frame sequences with V and J called. These copies leave out some clones; in studies compared against another copy, an unresolved V gene accounts for under half, and the cause of the remainder is not known. That table furnishes V, J and clone size, whereas the DNA furnished D and trimming. The sample records about 270,000 clones, roughly 86% of which are singletons. Around 1.5% of the sample lies in the top ten.

Another Seattle source contributed samples from volunteer blood donors who had recovered from COVID-19. Each collaborating institution followed its own protocols to collect whole blood in K2EDTA tubes. For TCRbeta analysis, collaborator samples were shipped as frozen whole blood, as isolated PBMCs, or as DNA extracted from either sample type. From its cysteine to its phenylalanine, the CDR3 spans 16 amino acids. The retained sequence is limited to the CDR3, 48 bases, with the frame set at the first base. V sheds 4 bases and J sheds 6 bases, leaving 18 bases between their ends. CDR1 and CDR2, per the germline V gene, are MNHNS and SASEGT.

The clonotype comes from a woman aged 60-75 years who had recovered from COVID-19. The sequenced sample was peripheral blood. The chain couples TRBV6-1 to TRBJ2-2, with a tentative D gene TRBD2 over 6 matching bases. The DNA sequence reads TGTGCCAGCAGTGGACCATACGGACTATTCCCCGGGGAGCTGTTTTTT. Translated, it gives CASSGPYGLFPGELFF.